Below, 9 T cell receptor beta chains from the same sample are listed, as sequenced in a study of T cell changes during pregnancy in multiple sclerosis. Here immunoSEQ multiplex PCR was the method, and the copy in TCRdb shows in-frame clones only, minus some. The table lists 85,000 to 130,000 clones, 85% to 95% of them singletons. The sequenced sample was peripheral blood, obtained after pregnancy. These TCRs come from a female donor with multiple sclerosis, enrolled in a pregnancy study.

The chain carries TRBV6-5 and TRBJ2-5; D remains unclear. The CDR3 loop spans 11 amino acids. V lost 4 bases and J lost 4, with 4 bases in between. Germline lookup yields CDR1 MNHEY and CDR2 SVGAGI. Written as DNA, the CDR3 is TGTGCCAGCAGTTCTTCAGAGACCCAGTACTTC. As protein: CASSSSETQYF.

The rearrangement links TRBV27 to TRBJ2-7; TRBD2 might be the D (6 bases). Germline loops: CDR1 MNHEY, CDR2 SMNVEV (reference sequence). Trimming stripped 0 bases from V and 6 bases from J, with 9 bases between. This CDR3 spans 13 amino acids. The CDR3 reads CASSLSRGLEQYF. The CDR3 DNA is TGTGCCAGCAGTTTATCGAGGGGACTCGAGCAGTACTTC.

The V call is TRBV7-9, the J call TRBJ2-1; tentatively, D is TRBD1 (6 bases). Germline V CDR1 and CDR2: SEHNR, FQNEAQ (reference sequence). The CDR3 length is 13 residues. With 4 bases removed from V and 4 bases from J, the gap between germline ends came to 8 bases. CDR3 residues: CASSSGQYNEQFF. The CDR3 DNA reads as TGTGCCAGCAGCTCCGGACAGTACAATGAGCAGTTCTTC.

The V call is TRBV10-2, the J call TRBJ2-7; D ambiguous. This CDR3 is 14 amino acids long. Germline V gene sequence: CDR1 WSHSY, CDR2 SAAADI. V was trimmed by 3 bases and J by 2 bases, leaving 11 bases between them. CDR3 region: CASSDSSGTYEQYF. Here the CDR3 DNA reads TGCGCCAGCAGTGATTCTAGTGGCACCTACGAGCAGTACTTC.

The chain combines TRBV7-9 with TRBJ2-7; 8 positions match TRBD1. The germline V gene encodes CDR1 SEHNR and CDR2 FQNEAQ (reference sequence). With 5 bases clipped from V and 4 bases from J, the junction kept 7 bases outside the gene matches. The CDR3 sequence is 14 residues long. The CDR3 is CASSPGGQEYEQYF. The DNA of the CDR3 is TGTGCCAGCAGCCCCGGGGGACAGGAGTACGAGCAGTACTTC.

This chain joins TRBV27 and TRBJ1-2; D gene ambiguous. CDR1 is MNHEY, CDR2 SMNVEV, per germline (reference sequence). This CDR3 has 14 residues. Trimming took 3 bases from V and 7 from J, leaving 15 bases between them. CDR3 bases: TGTGCCAGCAGTTTTACCCCAGGATTGTCTGGCTACACCTTC. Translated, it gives CASSFTPGLSGYTF.

In DNA form, the CDR3 reads TGTGCCAGCAGCTTGACAACCCATAATTCACCCCTCCACTTT. Residues: CASSLTTHNSPLHF. The chain uses TRBV7-2 and TRBJ1-6; D not resolved. V lost 3 bases, J lost 5 bases, and 8 bases lay in between. Germline V CDR1 and CDR2: SGHTA, FQGNSA. The CDR3 length is 14 residues.

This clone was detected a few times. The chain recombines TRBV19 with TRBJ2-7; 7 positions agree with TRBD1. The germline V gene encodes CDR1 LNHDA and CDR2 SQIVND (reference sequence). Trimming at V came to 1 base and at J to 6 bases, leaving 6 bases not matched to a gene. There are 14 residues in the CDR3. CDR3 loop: CASSIGPRQGEQYF. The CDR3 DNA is TGTGCCAGTAGTATAGGCCCCCGACAGGGCGAGCAGTACTTC.

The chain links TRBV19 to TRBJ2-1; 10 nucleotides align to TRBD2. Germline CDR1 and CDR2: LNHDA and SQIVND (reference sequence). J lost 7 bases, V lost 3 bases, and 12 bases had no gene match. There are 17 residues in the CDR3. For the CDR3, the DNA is TGTGCCAGTAGTATGACTCCCAGCGGGAGGGCCGGGAATGAGCAGTTCTTC. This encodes CASSMTPSGRAGNEQFF.